The clone carrying this TCR beta chain has more than one count but fewer than ten. Its antigen is unidentified. TCRdb keeps only in-frame clones here, not all; method: immunoSEQ multiplex PCR. The table has 26,000 or so clones, approximately 80% seen once. The V gene lost 6 bases and the J gene lost 7 bases, with 13 bases spanning the gap. The CDR3 totals 14 residues. Germline assignment: CDR1 SNHLY and CDR2 FYNNEI. These data come from a study of neoadjuvant nivolumab and ipilimumab in lung cancer. Broader study findings: From pretherapy to surgery, tumor richness and clonality rose with dual therapy. TCR richness and clonality were higher in tumors than adjacent uninvolved lung. TCR sequencing covered a small number of samples.

J is TRBJ1-6 and V is TRBV2, with D perhaps matching TRBD1 (6 bases). Material: peripheral blood, obtained before neoadjuvant nivolumab, alone or with ipilimumab. The source is an adult with non-small cell lung cancer. The CDR3, as DNA: TGTGCCAGCAGACTCCGGGACACGAATTCACCCCTCCACTTT. Translation gives CASRLRDTNSPLHF.